This TCR beta chain was recorded in a study of blood T cell repertoires in COVID-19. On the study more broadly: COVID-19 samples, acute and convalescent, were from the United States, Italy and Spain. PBMCs, B-cell-depleted T cells, or T cells provided the cDNA or gDNA that made up the material.

Libraries were prepared by immunoSEQ multiplex PCR; TCRdb keeps only in-frame clonotypes and omits some of them. The repertoire has 300,000 to 400,000 clones, around nine tenths of them found once; the top ten carry approximately 1%. The CDR3 runs to 14 residues. V was shortened by 4 bases and J by 3 bases, with 12 bases between the two germline ends. Germline CDR1 reads SNHLY; CDR2 reads FYNNEI. Input material: PBMCs or T cells enriched from blood (not recorded which). The chain is built from TRBV2 and TRBJ1-1; D is ambiguous. The clonotype originates from a woman aged 30 to 39 with acute COVID-19. CDR3 sequence (DNA): TGTGCCAGCAGTGGGGCCGCCAGAGACACTGAAGCTTTCTTT. This gives the protein CASSGAARDTEAFF. The entire variable domain, with the rest obtained from reference TRBV2 and TRBJ1-1, is as follows: EPEVTQTPSHQVTQMGQEVILRCVPISNHLYFYWYRQILGQKVEFLVSFYNNEISEKSEIFDDQFSVERPDGSNFTLKIRSTKLEDSAMYFCASSGAARDTEAFFGQGTRLTVV.